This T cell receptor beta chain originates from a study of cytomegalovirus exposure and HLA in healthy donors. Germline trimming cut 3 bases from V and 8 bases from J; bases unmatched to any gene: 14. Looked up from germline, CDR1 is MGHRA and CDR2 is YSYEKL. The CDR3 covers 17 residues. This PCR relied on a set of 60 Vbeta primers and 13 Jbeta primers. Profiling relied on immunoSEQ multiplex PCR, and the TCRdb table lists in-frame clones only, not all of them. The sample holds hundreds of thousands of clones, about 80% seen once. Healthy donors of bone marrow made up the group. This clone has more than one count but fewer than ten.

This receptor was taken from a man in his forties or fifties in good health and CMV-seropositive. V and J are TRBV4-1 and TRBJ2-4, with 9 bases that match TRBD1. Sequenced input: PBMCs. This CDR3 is CASSQPTQGAAKDIQYF. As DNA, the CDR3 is TGCGCCAGCAGCCAGCCTACACAGGGGGCGGCTAAGGACATTCAGTACTTC.